One T cell receptor (beta chain) is described in this entry. Antigen specificity is unknown. Together with a sample-barcoded 5' primer, a J-beta primer mix was included in a second PCR lasting roughly 7 to 11 cycles. Every molecule of cDNA carried a tag from a template-switch adaptor with 12 random nucleotides. A single record per CDR3 protein comes from TCRdb applying MiXCR to the 5' RACE reads. This table holds some 930,000 distinct CDR3 sequences, 25% to 35% found once. With V trimmed by 5 bases and J by 5 bases, 14 bases remained unmatched. The CDR3 is made up of 16 amino acids. The germline V gene encodes CDR1 SGHDN and CDR2 FVKESK. These data originate in a study of blood T cells in healthy people across ages. General observations from the study: Per million T cells, the diversity of TCR beta decreased roughly linearly as age advanced. Naive CD4+ cells and diversity were both higher in long-lived donors than in aged donors.

Caucasian, healthy and from Russia, the donors were aged between about 6 and 90. These data were likewise used in another study, on T cells of mothers and their children.

The sample comprised blood. This rearrangement joins TRBV14 to TRBJ2-5; 7 bases agree with TRBD2. The receptor comes from a woman aged 40 to 50 in good health. The CDR3 is CASSGQSAGTRETQYF. CDR3 DNA sequence: TGTGCCAGCAGCGGCCAATCAGCGGGGACGAGGGAGACCCAGTACTTC.